Listed below are T cell receptor beta chains from one sample, sequenced in a study of blood T cell repertoires in COVID-19. Libraries were prepared by immunoSEQ multiplex PCR; TCRdb keeps only in-frame clonotypes and omits some of them. The table includes about 36,000 clones, about 80% detected once. Sequencing was done on a sample of peripheral blood. The receptors were sampled from a man between 65 and 85 years old with acute or convalescent COVID-19. The CDR3 runs from the conserved cysteine through the conserved F or W. D genes are given only for firm matches. A row's size may be missing; if present it is once, few, many or a size class.

V	D	J	size	DNA	CDR3
TRBV30	.	TRBJ1-1	.	TGTGCCTGGAAGGGGGGGACTGAAGCTTTCTTT	CAWKGGTEAFF
TRBV9	.	TRBJ1-1	once	TGTGCCAGCAGCGGGAGTGTGAACACTGAAGCTTTCTTT	CASSGSVNTEAFF
TRBV6-5	TRBD1	TRBJ1-3	.	TGTGCCAGCAGCGCGACAGGGGTGACAGGAAACACCATATATTTT	CASSATGVTGNTIYF
TRBV6-5	.	TRBJ2-7	.	TGTGCCAGCAGTTACTCGCGGTTCTCCGAGCAGTACTTC	CASSYSRFSEQYF
TRBV9	.	TRBJ2-6	.	TGTGCCAGCAGCGTAGTCGGGGTCCGATCCTTTGGGGCCAACGTCCTGACTTTC	CASSVVGVRSFGANVLTF
TRBV6-2/TRBV6-3	.	TRBJ1-2	.	TGTGCCAGCAGTTACTCGGGAGGGCAGCGAGGCTACACCTTC	CASSYSGGQRGYTF
TRBV27	TRBD1	TRBJ2-7	.	TGTGCCAGCAGTTTCGGGACAGCCTACGAGCAGTACTTC	CASSFGTAYEQYF
TRBV30	TRBD2	TRBJ2-3	.	TGTGCCTGGGCCGGACTAGCGGGGCCGAGGAGGGATACGCAGTATTTT	CAWAGLAGPRRDTQYF
TRBV3-1/TRBV3-2	TRBD2	TRBJ2-7	.	TGTGCCAGCAGCCAATCCTCGTTACGGGAGGGCCTAATCTCAGTCCTCTACGAGCAGTACTTC	CASSQSSLREGLISVLYEQYF
TRBV14	.	TRBJ1-2	few	TGTGCCAGCAGCCAAGATCGGGCAGGGTTGTATGGCTACACCTTC	CASSQDRAGLYGYTF
TRBV11-2	TRBD2	TRBJ2-6	.	TGTGCCAGCAGAAACCGGGAGGGGAGCTCTGGGGCCAACGTCCTGACTTTC	CASRNREGSSGANVLTF
TRBV5-1	TRBD1	TRBJ2-7	.	TGCGCCAGCACTACCTCCCCGTCGGGACAGGGGGCTTACGAGCAGTACTTC	CASTTSPSGQGAYEQYF
TRBV29-1	.	TRBJ1-1	once	TGCAGCGTTGAGGGGGCAGGGCTGAACACTGAAGCTTTCTTT	CSVEGAGLNTEAFF
TRBV12-3/TRBV12-4	.	TRBJ2-7	.	TGTGCCAGCAGTTTAGCGCGGGCGTTCGAGCAGTACTTC	CASSLARAFEQYF
TRBV9	.	TRBJ2-5	.	TGTGCCAGCAGCGTAGCGGTCCTCGCTGAGACCCAGTACTTC	CASSVAVLAETQYF
TRBV19	TRBD1	TRBJ1-2	.	TGTGCCAGTAGTCCCCGGGACAGGGGGACAGGCTACACCTTC	CASSPRDRGTGYTF
TRBV14	.	TRBJ1-2	.	TGTGCCAGCAGTCAAGGGAGGGGCCCTCCCGGCTACACCTTC	CASSQGRGPPGYTF
TRBV28	.	TRBJ2-6	.	TGTGCCTCCCGTCGGTCTGGGGCCAACGTCCTGACTTTC	CASRRSGANVLTF
TRBV4-1	.	TRBJ1-3	.	TGCGCCAGCAGCCAAGCGGCTGGAAACACCATATATTTT	CASSQAAGNTIYF
TRBV24-1	TRBD1	TRBJ2-5	.	TGTGCCACCAGTGATCCCCAGGGGGCTGGGGAGACCCAGTACTTC	CATSDPQGAGETQYF
TRBV3-1/TRBV3-2	.	TRBJ2-5	.	TGTGCCAGCAGGGTACCTCCAGGGGAGACCCAGTACTTC	CASRVPPGETQYF
TRBV7-6	TRBD1	TRBJ2-7	few	TGTGCCAGCAGCTTAGCGCCCCCGGGACAGAGACTCTACGAGCAGTACTTC	CASSLAPPGQRLYEQYF
TRBV5-1	.	TRBJ2-5	once	TGCGCCAGCAGCCTCGGCCAAGAGACCCAGTACTTC	CASSLGQETQYF
TRBV12-2	.	TRBJ2-3	.	TGTGCAAGTCACGACCGGGGAAGCACAGATACGCAGTATTTT	CASHDRGSTDTQYF
TRBV19	.	TRBJ2-7	.	TGTGCCAGTTCAACTAGCTCAGCTTCCTACGAGCAGTACTTC	CASSTSSASYEQYF
TRBV29-1	TRBD2	TRBJ2-3	few	TGCAGCGTTGCGGCTAGCGGGAGGGCTTGGACAGATACGCAGTATTTT	CSVAASGRAWTDTQYF
TRBV18	.	TRBJ2-4	.	TGTGCCAGCTCACCACCGATCAGGGGCCAGAACATTCAGTACTTC	CASSPPIRGQNIQYF
TRBV12-5	.	TRBJ1-2	once	TGTGCTAGTGGTTTGGGGCAGGGGATGGGCGGCTACACCTTC	CASGLGQGMGGYTF
TRBV4-1	TRBD2	TRBJ2-2	.	TGCGCCAGCAGCCAAGATGCGGGAGGGCCGACCGGGGAGCTGTTTTTT	CASSQDAGGPTGELFF
TRBV18	.	TRBJ2-1	few	TGTGCCAGCTCACCGGTGACTGGATCCTACAATGAGCAGTTCTTC	CASSPVTGSYNEQFF
TRBV6-5	TRBD2	TRBJ2-5	few	TGTGCCAGCAGCTTGGGACTAGCGGAAAAAGAGACCCAGTACTTC	CASSLGLAEKETQYF
TRBV19	TRBD1	TRBJ1-2	.	TGTGCCACCTATAAGACAGGGGGCTATGGCTACACCTTC	CATYKTGGYGYTF
TRBV7-2	.	TRBJ1-4	.	TGTGCCAGCAGCTTAGAAGCGGGAAAACTGTTTTTT	CASSLEAGKLFF
TRBV5-1	TRBD1	TRBJ1-5	.	TGCGCCAGCAGCTTGGAACCAGGGGGAGGCAATCAGCCCCAGCATTTT	CASSLEPGGGNQPQHF
TRBV10-3	TRBD1	TRBJ1-6	once	TGTGCCATCAGGGGGACAGGGGGCAATTCACCCCTCCACTTT	CAIRGTGGNSPLHF
TRBV6-5	TRBD1	TRBJ2-7	.	TGTGCCAGCAGTTTCACATCGGACAGGGACGAGCAGTACTTC	CASSFTSDRDEQYF
TRBV7-9	.	TRBJ1-4	.	TGTGCCAGCAGCTTTGGGGGAGGGAATGAAAAACTGTTTTTT	CASSFGGGNEKLFF
TRBV19	TRBD1	TRBJ1-4	.	TGTGCCAGTAGTATAATGACAGGGGGAGGCGATGAAAAACTGTTTTTT	CASSIMTGGGDEKLFF
TRBV2	TRBD1	TRBJ1-2	once	TGTGCCAGCCAATCGACAGGGGCAGGTGGCTACACCTTC	CASQSTGAGGYTF
TRBV6-5	.	TRBJ2-3	once	TGTGCCAGCAGTTACTCGACAGGTTTGGCAGATACGCAGTATTTT	CASSYSTGLADTQYF
TRBV2	TRBD2	TRBJ2-7	.	TGTGCCAGCAGCGGGGGGTCCTACGAGCAGTACTTC	CASSGGSYEQYF
TRBV28	TRBD1	TRBJ2-7	.	TGTGCCAGCAGTCCTCGGGGGACAGGGGCCTACGAGCAGTACTTC	CASSPRGTGAYEQYF